These 24 T cell receptor beta chains came from one sample sequenced in a study of spatial heterogeneity in lung cancer. Time point described: sample taken at primary tumor resection. Whole RNA from tumor, nontumor lung or frozen PBMC was sequenced unsorted. TCRdb re-derived calls from the 5' RACE reads in MiXCR, one entry per CDR3 protein. The sample lists tens of thousands of distinct CDR3 sequences; approximately 21% were seen once. This material consisted of PBMCs, taken at surgery. The receptors here all came from a male donor with early-stage non-small cell lung cancer.

The genes are TRBV10-3 and TRBJ2-3; 7 bases line up with TRBD1. V lost 8 bases and J lost 2; bases outside the gene matches: 4. This CDR3 is built from 13 residues. The germline CDR1 and CDR2 sequences are ENHRY and SYGVKD. CDR3 protein: CAIRDSITDTQYF. The CDR3 DNA reads TGTGCCATCCGGGACAGTATCACAGATACGCAGTATTTT.

This clonotype was observed a few times. The chain combines TRBV15 with TRBJ1-4; D is unclear. Germline CDR1 is LNHNV and CDR2 is YYDKDF (reference sequence). There are 16 residues in the CDR3. The ends were cut back, 0 bases at V and 11 bases at J, with 19 bases in the middle. The CDR3 loop reads CATSRDSPVNDGKLFF. In DNA form, the CDR3 reads TGTGCCACCAGCAGAGATTCGCCAGTCAATGATGGGAAACTGTTTTTT.

This clonotype was detected many times. V gene TRBV29-1 combines with J gene TRBJ2-5; 7 positions agree with TRBD2. CDR1 is SQVTM, CDR2 ANQGSEA, per germline. Trimming took 4 bases from V and 4 from J; bases not matched to a gene: 3. The CDR3 sequence is 12 residues long. CDR3 bases: TGCAGCGTTGGGGGGGGAGGAGAGACCCAGTACTTC. It translates to CSVGGGGETQYF.

This chain joins TRBV27 and TRBJ1-1, with D perhaps TRBD1 (5 bases). Per the germline V gene, CDR1 is MNHEY and CDR2 is SMNVEV (reference sequence). Deletions cut 0 bases from V and 3 bases from J, with 8 bases between. The CDR3 contains 14 residues. The CDR3 spells CASSLSGADTEAFF. In DNA form, the CDR3 reads TGTGCCAGCAGTTTATCCGGGGCCGACACTGAAGCTTTCTTT.

This clonotype was observed many times. The rearrangement uses TRBV7-2 and TRBJ2-1; D is possibly TRBD2 (6 bases). This CDR3 contains 13 residues. The germline gives CDR1 SGHTA, CDR2 FQGNSA. V gave up 5 bases and J gave up 7 bases, with 12 bases separating them. In DNA form, the CDR3 reads TGTGCCAGCAGCGAGGGACTTTGGAATGAGCAGTTCTTC. It encodes CASSEGLWNEQFF.

This clonotype was seen ten or more times. The V gene is TRBV3-1, the J gene TRBJ2-2; a weak D match, TRBD1 (5 bases). Germline V lookup: CDR1 LGHDT, CDR2 YNNKEL (reference sequence). The CDR3 extends over 16 amino acids. V lost 0 bases and J 2 bases, leaving 10 bases between the germline ends. The CDR3 loop is CASSQDRTHNTGELFF. Written as DNA, the CDR3 is TGTGCCAGCAGCCAAGACAGGACACATAACACCGGGGAGCTGTTTTTT.

At least ten counts were recorded for this clonotype. This rearrangement joins TRBV6-1 to TRBJ2-7; D may be TRBD1 (6 bases). The CDR3 totals 16 residues. CDR1 MNHNS and CDR2 SASEGT come from the germline V gene. The V end was cut by 2 bases, the J end by 6 bases, with 20 bases between. The CDR3 region is CASSEIDRTVPFEQYF. The CDR3 DNA sequence: TGTGCCAGCAGTGAAATCGACAGGACGGTTCCCTTCGAGCAGTACTTC.

The CDR3 DNA reads as TGTGCCAGCAGCCCCAGTCGGGAGGTCTACAATGAGCAGTTCTTC. This translates into CASSPSREVYNEQFF. The rearrangement uses TRBV11-2 and TRBJ2-1, with TRBD2 identical over 7 bases. Losses at the gene ends were 5 bases for V and 3 bases for J; bases not matched to a gene: 7. The CDR3 covers 15 residues. Germline V gives CDR1 SGHAT, CDR2 FQNNGV.

This clonotype was observed at least ten times. The V and J genes are TRBV6-5 and TRBJ2-3, with D perhaps matching TRBD1 (5 bases). This CDR3 region has 12 residues. Trimming stripped 6 bases from V and 11 bases from J, with 15 bases between. Germline values: CDR1 MNHEY, CDR2 SVGAGI. The CDR3 region is CASSKRGSLQYF. In DNA, the CDR3 is TGTGCCAGCAGCAAAAGGGGTAGCCTGCAGTATTTT.

This chain links TRBV7-9 with TRBJ2-1; 7 bases are shared with TRBD2. CDR1 and CDR2 from the germline V gene are SEHNR and FQNEAQ (reference sequence). The CDR3 is made up of 17 amino acids. The V and J ends lost 5 bases and 5 bases, in that order; junction bases with no gene match: 15. DNA of the CDR3: TGTGCCAGCAGCCCACCCCTTAGGCTAGCGGTACACAATGAGCAGTTCTTC. Protein product: CASSPPLRLAVHNEQFF.

The genes are TRBV19 and TRBJ2-2; 10 bases align to TRBD1. The V gene end was trimmed by 6 bases and the J gene end by 6 bases; junction bases not matched to a gene: 10. This CDR3 has 16 residues. Germline assignment: CDR1 LNHDA and CDR2 SQIVND (reference sequence). CDR3 protein: CASSGGTGVRAGELFF. CDR3 DNA: TGTGCCAGTAGCGGCGGGACAGGGGTTCGGGCCGGGGAGCTGTTTTTT. Filled out from reference TRBV19 and TRBJ2-2, the complete variable domain reads DGGITQSPKYLFRKEGQNVTLSCEQNLNHDAMYWYRQDPGQGLRLIYYSQIVNDFQKGDIAEGYSVSREKKESFPLTVTSAQKNPTAFYLCASSGGTGVRAGELFFGEGSRLTVL.

This clonotype was seen many times. This chain connects TRBV7-9 to TRBJ2-1; D ambiguous. This CDR3 region has 18 residues. Trimming removed 4 bases from V and 3 bases from J, with 22 bases in between. Germline CDR1 reads SEHNR; CDR2 reads FQNEAQ (reference sequence). The CDR3 reads CASSSPLGKGKGYNEQFF. The CDR3 DNA reads TGTGCCAGCAGCTCCCCCCTGGGGAAGGGAAAGGGCTACAATGAGCAGTTCTTC.

This clonotype was seen a few times. The CDR3 sequence: CASSEQSGGDTQYF. Written as DNA, the CDR3 is TGTGCCAGCAGCGAGCAGAGTGGGGGAGATACGCAGTATTTT. V usage is TRBV7-2 and J usage is TRBJ2-3; D assignment may be TRBD1 or TRBD2 (5 bases each). The CDR3 spans 14 residues. Germline-derived CDR1 and CDR2 are SGHTA and FQGNSA. V dropped 5 bases and J dropped 5 bases, with 14 bases sitting between them.

This clonotype was picked up a small number of times. This chain joins TRBV5-4 and TRBJ2-7; D tentatively fits TRBD1 or TRBD2 (6 bases each). Germline CDR1 and CDR2: SGHNT and YYREEE (reference sequence). Trimming cost V 4 bases and J 5 bases, with 13 bases left between them. This CDR3 is 13 amino acids long. The DNA of the CDR3 is TGTGCCAGCAGCCGCAAGGGGGGCGACGAGCAGTACTTC. This encodes CASSRKGGDEQYF.

This clonotype was counted ten times or more. DNA of the CDR3: TGCAGCCCCCGGTGGGGGGACAATGAGCAGTTCTTC. Translated, it gives CSPRWGDNEQFF. This chain connects TRBV29-1 to TRBJ2-1, with D perhaps matching TRBD2 (6 bases). Trimming removed 8 bases from V and 5 bases from J, with 13 bases in between. The CDR3 covers 12 residues. Per germline, CDR1 SQVTM and CDR2 ANQGSEA.

The chain recombines TRBV18 with TRBJ2-3; either TRBD1 or TRBD2 may fit D (6 bases each). The germline gives CDR1 KGHSH, CDR2 LQKENI. V lost 6 bases, J lost 5 bases, and 15 bases lay in between. CDR3 length equals 14 residues. The CDR3 nucleotides read TGTGCCAGCTCTTCTAAAGGGGGGAAAGATACGCAGTATTTT. Translating it yields CASSSKGGKDTQYF.

This clonotype was counted between two and nine times. The rearrangement links TRBV28 to TRBJ1-5; possibly TRBD1 for D (5 bases). Germline V gene lookup returns CDR1 MDHEN and CDR2 SYDVKM. This CDR3 spans 14 amino acids. Trimming took off 2 bases at V and 6 bases at J, with 11 bases between the two ends. This CDR3 is CASSLGGSGQPQHF. Written as DNA, the CDR3 is TGTGCCAGCAGTTTAGGGGGATCGGGTCAGCCCCAGCATTTT.

This clonotype appeared many times. DNA of the CDR3: TGTGCCGGCCAAGGGGGGGTTGGCTCCTACGAGCAGTACTTC. Encoded protein: CAGQGGVGSYEQYF. V gene TRBV28 combines with J gene TRBJ2-7, with a weak D call TRBD2 (7 bases). Germline V gene sequence: CDR1 MDHEN, CDR2 SYDVKM. V was pared by 11 bases and J by 0 bases, with 17 bases between. The CDR3 is made up of 14 amino acids.

This rearrangement joins TRBV6-2 or TRBV6-3 to TRBJ1-1; weak D call: TRBD1 (5 bases). Germline V gives CDR1 MNHEY, CDR2 SVGEGT. The CDR3 is 13 residues long. Trimming took off 6 bases at V and 0 bases at J, with 8 bases between the two ends. CDR3 coding DNA: TGTGCCAGCAGGGCGACAGTGAACACTGAAGCTTTCTTT. Translation: CASRATVNTEAFF.

This chain connects TRBV9 to TRBJ1-2, with D unresolved. V gave up 5 bases and J gave up 5 bases, with 10 bases separating them. This CDR3 region has 12 residues. Germline values: CDR1 SGDLS, CDR2 YYNGEE. The DNA of the CDR3 is TGTGCCAGCAGGGGATTACAGTATGGCTACACCTTC. This gives the protein CASRGLQYGYTF.

The chain joins TRBV28 to TRBJ1-2; 8 bases are a match to TRBD1. CDR1 and CDR2 from the germline V gene are MDHEN and SYDVKM. The V gene end was trimmed by 5 bases and the J gene end by 5 bases; junction bases not matched to a gene: 7. The CDR3 spans 14 residues. This chain's CDR3 is CASSQAGGKYGYTF. Here the CDR3 DNA reads TGTGCCAGCAGTCAAGCAGGGGGCAAGTATGGCTACACCTTC.

This clonotype occurred a few times. This chain connects TRBV7-2 to TRBJ2-5; D gene unclear. Deletions cut 5 bases from V and 1 base from J, with 8 bases between. The CDR3 spans 13 residues. CDR1 SGHTA and CDR2 FQGNSA come from the germline V gene. The CDR3 nucleotides read TGTGCCAGCAGCCAAGGGCCCCAAGAGACCCAGTACTTC. Amino acid sequence: CASSQGPQETQYF.

Notes on this clonotype: One end of the junction is discordant with germline, which a read error may explain. The rearrangement links TRBV7-7 to TRBJ2-1; 16 bases agree with TRBD2. CDR1 and CDR2 from the germline V gene are SSHAT and FNYEAQ (reference sequence). The CDR3 length is 20 residues. The CDR3 coding sequence is TGTGCTAGCAGCTCCCTCCCCGGGACTAGCGGGGGGGTTGGGTACAATGAGCAGTTCTTC. Encoded protein: CASSSLPGTSGGVGYNEQFF.

The gene calls are TRBV5-1 and TRBJ2-5; TRBD2 agrees at 14 bases. V was clipped by 2 bases and J by 5 bases; unmatched bases: 5. Germline V gene sequence: CDR1 SGHRS, CDR2 YFSETQ. The CDR3 length is 16 residues. The chain's CDR3 is CASSFSGTSGSETQYF. The CDR3 DNA sequence: TGCGCCAGCAGCTTCTCCGGGACTAGCGGGAGTGAGACCCAGTACTTC.